A single sample gave rise to the 26 T cell receptor beta chains below, sequenced in a study of identical twins. TCRdb redid the calling of the 5' RACE reads with MiXCR, one entry per CDR3 protein. This repertoire shows a few hundred thousand distinct CDR3 sequences, about a fifth found once; its top ten account for 9.5% to 15%. Sequenced material: naive T cells sorted from blood. Source of these receptors: a man aged 45-65 years in good health.

This clonotype was observed a handful of times. The gene calls are TRBV5-6 and TRBJ2-7, with no clear D. In germline, CDR1 is SGHDT, CDR2 YYEEEE. The V end lost 4 bases, the J end lost 4 bases, and 15 bases lay between the germline ends. The CDR3 runs 14 residues. CDR3 bases: TGTGCCAGCAGCATCGGACCCTCTGGGTACGAGCAGTACTTC. It specifies CASSIGPSGYEQYF.

This clonotype has just a few counts. The rearrangement uses TRBV5-5 and TRBJ2-7; 8 bases are shared with TRBD2. Per the germline V gene, CDR1 is SGHKS and CDR2 is YYEKEE (reference sequence). The CDR3 is 15 residues long. Trimming took 4 bases from V and 2 from J; bases not matched to a gene: 8. In nucleotides, the CDR3 is TGTGCCAGCAGCAATAGCGGGACAAGCCCCTACGAGCAGTACTTC. As protein: CASSNSGTSPYEQYF.

This clonotype has only a few counts. The chain links TRBV20-1 to TRBJ2-7; 9 bases match TRBD2. CDR1 is DFQATT and CDR2 is SNEGSKA in the germline V gene (reference sequence). The CDR3 loop spans 15 amino acids. Trimming took 2 bases from V and 2 from J; bases not matched to a gene: 7. The CDR3 DNA reads as TGCAGTGCTAGACCTAGAGGCGGGAGGGCCTACGAGCAGTACTTC. The encoded protein is CSARPRGGRAYEQYF.

The chain is built from TRBV27 and TRBJ2-1; TRBD2 aligns across 14 bases. CDR3 length equals 16 residues. Germline CDR1 MNHEY, CDR2 SMNVEV (reference sequence). Unmatched junction bases numbered 4, after V lost 5 bases and J lost 4 bases. The CDR3 sequence is CASSQGLAGVYNEQFF. The CDR3 DNA follows: TGTGCCAGCAGTCAGGGACTAGCGGGAGTTTACAATGAGCAGTTCTTC.

The chain has TRBV5-1 and TRBJ1-2, with D uncertain. Trimming removed 1 base from V and 4 bases from J, with 8 bases in between. Per the germline V gene, CDR1 is SGHRS and CDR2 is YFSETQ. The CDR3 sequence is 13 residues long. The chain's CDR3 is CASSLRSSYGYTF. Written as DNA, the CDR3 is TGCGCCAGCAGCTTGCGCAGTTCCTATGGCTACACCTTC.

The V gene is TRBV20-1, the J gene TRBJ1-2; 7 nucleotides line up with TRBD1. J was trimmed by 6 bases and V by 0 bases; bases with no gene match: 7. Germline CDR1 DFQATT, CDR2 SNEGSKA (reference sequence). This CDR3 region has 14 residues. The chain's CDR3 is CSARDRKGGDGYTF. The CDR3 region has the DNA TGCAGTGCTAGAGATAGAAAAGGGGGCGATGGCTACACCTTC.

The chain is built from TRBV2 and TRBJ2-1, with D hard to call. Germline assignment: CDR1 SNHLY and CDR2 FYNNEI. The CDR3 contains 13 residues. V lost 9 bases to trimming and J lost 3 bases, with 12 bases between them. The CDR3, as DNA: TGTGCCAGTGACGCACTGTACTACAATGAGCAGTTCTTC. Translation gives CASDALYYNEQFF.

This clonotype turned up a few times. The chain employs TRBV21-1 and TRBJ2-7; the table's D call of TRBD1 was not tested on the DNA. TRBV21-1 is termed a pseudogene. The CDR3 runs 16 residues. CDR3: CASSNDRAPQPYEQYF. CDR3 sequence (DNA): TGTGCCAGCAGCAACGACCGGGCTCCGCAACCCTACGAGCAGTACTTC.

This clonotype was counted a few times. The chain has TRBV6-5 and TRBJ2-7; tentatively, D is TRBD1 (5 bases). Per germline, CDR1 MNHEY and CDR2 SVGAGI. With 3 bases removed from V and 0 bases from J, the gap between germline ends came to 6 bases. The CDR3 is 13 amino acids. The CDR3 DNA reads as TGTGCCAGCAGTTATGACAGCTCCTACGAGCAGTACTTC. It codes for CASSYDSSYEQYF.

This clonotype was counted ten times or more. The chain couples TRBV4-1 to TRBJ1-5, with a tentative D call TRBD1 (5 bases). The CDR3 is made up of 15 amino acids. Germline CDR1 and CDR2: MGHRA and YSYEKL. With 1 base removed from V and 7 bases from J, the gap between germline ends came to 14 bases. The CDR3 reads CASSQGGGGGQPQHF. CDR3 nucleotides: TGCGCCAGCAGCCAAGGGGGCGGGGGAGGGCAGCCCCAGCATTTT.

V gene TRBV7-2 combines with J gene TRBJ2-7, with 12 positions matching TRBD2. Germline assignment: CDR1 SGHTA and CDR2 FQGNSA. The CDR3 spans 15 residues. V trimming: 2 bases; J trimming: 6 bases; junction bases outside the gene matches: 5. The CDR3 sequence: CASSLLWTSGAEQYF. The CDR3 bases are TGTGCCAGCAGCTTACTTTGGACTAGCGGGGCCGAGCAGTACTTC.

This clonotype occurred many times. The chain uses TRBV5-1 and TRBJ2-3; D remains unclear. V was cut by 4 bases and J by 4 bases, with 7 bases left in between. The germline gives CDR1 SGHRS, CDR2 YFSETQ. CDR3 length: 12 amino acids. The CDR3 protein is CASSPTPDTQYF. CDR3 nucleotides: TGCGCCAGCAGCCCTACACCAGATACGCAGTATTTT.

This clonotype was recorded at least ten times. This sequence joins TRBV7-9 and TRBJ2-1; 10 bases map to TRBD1. Germline V gene data show CDR1 as SEHNR and CDR2 as FQNEAQ (reference sequence). This CDR3 is built from 15 residues. Trimming cost V 5 bases and J 5 bases; bases outside gene matches: 6. CDR3 amino acids: CASSTWTGGDNEQFF. The CDR3 nucleotides read TGTGCCAGCAGCACTTGGACAGGGGGGGACAATGAGCAGTTCTTC.

The CDR3 DNA sequence: TGTGCCAGCAGTTCCAGGGGGCCTAACAATGAGCAGTTCTTC. It yields the protein CASSSRGPNNEQFF. This rearrangement joins TRBV6-5 to TRBJ2-1, with TRBD1 identical over 8 bases. V lost 4 bases, J lost 5 bases, and 4 bases stayed unmatched. Germline CDR1 and CDR2: MNHEY and SVGAGI. CDR3 length: 14 residues.

The chain has TRBV5-1 and TRBJ2-7; the D is unclear. The CDR3 sequence is 13 residues long. CDR1 is SGHRS and CDR2 is YFSETQ in the germline V gene. Trimming took 3 bases from V and 6 from J, leaving 13 bases between them. The CDR3 nucleotides are TGCGCCAGCAGCTCCTCGTTATGGGGCGAGCAGTACTTC. Amino acids: CASSSSLWGEQYF.

This clonotype was observed a few times. The chain links TRBV25-1 to TRBJ1-2; 8 nucleotides agree with TRBD1. Trimming cost V 4 bases and J 3 bases; bases outside gene matches: 7. The germline V gene has CDR1 MGHDK and CDR2 SYGVNS. The CDR3 runs to 15 residues. CDR3 sequence (DNA): TGTGCCAGCAGTGCACGGACAGGGAAGGACTATGGCTACACCTTC. Amino acid sequence: CASSARTGKDYGYTF.

The V and J genes are TRBV10-3 and TRBJ1-1, with D maybe TRBD1 (5 bases). The CDR3 length is 13 residues. The V gene's germline CDR1 is ENHRY and CDR2 SYGVKD. V lost 7 bases and J lost 3, with 12 bases in between. The CDR3 sequence is CAINGDGDTEAFF. The CDR3 coding sequence is TGTGCCATCAACGGGGACGGGGACACTGAAGCTTTCTTT.

J is TRBJ2-1 and V is TRBV18, with 10 bases that match TRBD2. With 2 bases clipped from V and 9 bases from J, the junction kept 7 bases outside the gene matches. The CDR3 covers 15 residues. Per germline, CDR1 KGHSH and CDR2 LQKENI. CDR3 in DNA: TGTGCCAGCTCACCAAGAGGGACTAGCGAAGGTGAGCAGTTCTTC. Residues: CASSPRGTSEGEQFF.

This rearrangement joins TRBV20-1 to TRBJ2-7, with 9 bases aligning to TRBD1. The V gene's germline CDR1 is DFQATT and CDR2 SNEGSKA (reference sequence). V shed 7 bases and J 4 bases; nucleotides not matched to a gene: 23. The CDR3 is made up of 18 amino acids. CDR3 DNA: TGCAGTGGCACCCCTGGACAGGGGTTTCTGGGAGATATATACGAGCAGTACTTC. Its translation: CSGTPGQGFLGDIYEQYF.

There are many counts of this clonotype. This rearrangement joins TRBV4-1 to TRBJ1-2; D uncertain. Trimming left V 2 bases short and J 6 bases short, with 19 bases between. The germline V gene encodes CDR1 MGHRA and CDR2 YSYEKL. This CDR3 has 16 amino acids. CDR3 sequence: CASSQQSLDNVDGYTF. The CDR3 bases are TGCGCCAGCAGCCAACAAAGTCTCGATAACGTGGATGGCTACACCTTC.

The gene calls are TRBV6-1 and TRBJ2-7; D may be TRBD2 (6 bases). The CDR3 has 13 residues. Trimming pared 6 bases from V and 5 bases from J, leaving 14 bases between. In germline, CDR1 is MNHNS, CDR2 SASEGT. CDR3 loop: CASRVGGIDEQYF. CDR3 nucleotide sequence: TGTGCCAGCAGAGTCGGCGGGATTGACGAGCAGTACTTC.

The chain combines TRBV5-1 with TRBJ1-1, with 9 bases fitting TRBD1. After removal of 2 bases from V and 5 bases from J, the junction contained 7 bases not matched to a gene. In germline, CDR1 is SGHRS, CDR2 YFSETQ. This CDR3 comprises 15 residues. The CDR3 region is CASSLQGARSTEAFF. In nucleotides, the CDR3 is TGCGCCAGCAGCTTACAGGGGGCAAGGTCAACTGAAGCTTTCTTT.

The V gene is TRBV7-2, the J gene TRBJ2-1; D gene uncertain. Trimming stripped 3 bases from V and 9 bases from J, with 12 bases between. CDR1 is SGHTA and CDR2 is FQGNSA in the germline V gene. The CDR3 has 13 residues. As DNA, the CDR3 is TGTGCCAGCAGCTTGGCTAGATTTGGTGAGCAGTTCTTC. It yields the protein CASSLARFGEQFF.

V gene TRBV4-2 combines with J gene TRBJ2-3; D gene uncertain. Germline loops: CDR1 LGHNA, CDR2 YNFKEQ. The CDR3 is made up of 16 amino acids. Between the trimmed V and J ends, which lost 4 bases and 0 bases, there was a span of 14 bases. The DNA for the CDR3 is TGTGCCAGCAGCCCCCATCGGTTCACAAGCACAGATACGCAGTATTTT. The encoded protein is CASSPHRFTSTDTQYF.

There are many counts of this clonotype. V gene TRBV6-5 combines with J gene TRBJ1-1; D remains ambiguous. The CDR3 has 11 residues. V lost 4 bases to trimming and J lost 7 bases, with 7 bases between them. The germline V gene encodes CDR1 MNHEY and CDR2 SVGAGI. The CDR3 reads CASSSAGEAFF. The CDR3 DNA follows: TGTGCCAGCAGTTCCGCCGGTGAAGCTTTCTTT.

The chain is built from TRBV7-2 and TRBJ2-3; no definite D call. CDR1 is SGHTA and CDR2 is FQGNSA in the germline V gene. This CDR3 is built from 12 residues. The V gene lost 2 bases and the J gene lost 4 bases, with 4 bases spanning the gap. Here the CDR3 reads CASSLIPDTQYF. The CDR3 coding sequence is TGTGCCAGCAGCTTAATCCCAGATACGCAGTATTTT.